The clone carrying this T cell receptor (beta chain) occurred a few times. No antigen is known for it. The sample comes from a study of CD8 T cells in ankylosing spondylitis. Study results and caveats: Reportedly, matched ankylosing spondylitis synovial fluid was significantly enriched for disease-linked clones. Both synovial fluid and blood in reactive arthritis had previously been reported to carry some motif variants.

Making the TCR beta libraries involved quantitative 5'-RACE with molecular barcodes. TCRdb re-analysed the 5' RACE reads in MiXCR, keeping a single row per CDR3 protein. The repertoire holds 250,000 to 350,000 distinct CDR3 sequences, with roughly 20% as singletons. The CDR3 is 15 amino acids. Germline V CDR1 and CDR2: SGHAT, FQNNGV. The germline V and J ends were trimmed by 7 bases and 4 bases, with 14 bases remaining between them. V and J are TRBV11-2 and TRBJ2-6; D is possibly TRBD2 (5 bases). The TCR comes from a male donor with ankylosing spondylitis or in good health (not recorded which). Sample: blood, either unsorted or a sorted T cell fraction (not recorded which). The CDR3 DNA reads as TGTGCCAGCACGATGCTGTCGGGAGGGGCCAACGTCCTGACTTTC. Its translation is CASTMLSGGANVLTF.